Following are 28 T cell receptor beta chains from one sample sequenced in a study of shared clonotypes between healthy human individuals. The naive CD8 fraction comprised CD45RO-negative cells positively selected for CCR7 and excluded terminally differentiated effector memory CD45RA+ cells. Libraries were prepared by immunoSEQ multiplex PCR; TCRdb keeps only in-frame clonotypes and omits some of them. The sample holds about 700,000 clones, just over 90% seen once. What was sequenced was naive CD8+ T cells sorted from blood. Source of these receptors: a man aged 25 to 45 in good health.

The V gene is TRBV9, the J gene TRBJ2-3; TRBD2 aligns across 14 bases. V was clipped by 4 bases and J by 4 bases; unmatched bases: 11. The CDR3 runs to 18 residues. The germline V gene has CDR1 SGDLS and CDR2 YYNGEE. CDR3 in DNA: TGTGCCAGCAGCCGGACCGGGACTAGCGGGAGACAGGCAGATACGCAGTATTTT. This translates into CASSRTGTSGRQADTQYF.

V is TRBV28 and J is TRBJ2-7; a weak D match, TRBD2 (7 bases). Trimming stripped 7 bases from V and 2 bases from J, with 18 bases between. This CDR3 has 15 residues. CDR1 and CDR2 from the germline V gene are MDHEN and SYDVKM. The CDR3 DNA reads TGTGCCAGCACCCCCGATTACGGGGGGCCCTACGAGCAGTACTTC. It translates to CASTPDYGGPYEQYF.

The chain is built from TRBV19 and TRBJ2-7; the D gene is possibly TRBD2 (7 bases). CDR1 and CDR2 (germline): LNHDA, SQIVND (reference sequence). CDR3 size: 16 residues. Trimming took off 5 bases at V and 3 bases at J, with 20 bases between the two ends. The CDR3 DNA follows: TGTGCCAGTAGTCCCATGCCCGGGGGGCCCCTCTACGAGCAGTACTTC. Its translation: CASSPMPGGPLYEQYF.

The chain has TRBV27 and TRBJ2-7; 8 nucleotides agree with TRBD1. The germline CDR1 and CDR2 sequences are MNHEY and SMNVEV (reference sequence). The ends lost 4 bases at V and 8 bases at J; junction bases unmatched: 16. This CDR3 has 16 residues. CDR3 nucleotide sequence: TGTGCCAGCAGTTCAAGGACAGGGTACGGGAACGACCAGCAGTACTTC. Amino acids: CASSSRTGYGNDQQYF.

CDR3 region: CASSEAVGGNQPQHF. CDR3 DNA: TGTGCCAGCAGTGAAGCCGTTGGGGGCAATCAGCCCCAGCATTTT. The rearrangement joins TRBV6-1 to TRBJ1-5; the D is unclear. Trimming cost V 0 bases and J 2 bases, with 8 bases left between them. The CDR3 totals 15 residues. The germline CDR1 and CDR2 sequences are MNHNS and SASEGT.

The V call is TRBV7-9, the J call TRBJ1-5, with TRBD1 as a possible D gene (6 bases). Trimming cost V 5 bases and J 7 bases, with 9 bases left between them. Germline CDR1 SEHNR, CDR2 FQNEAQ (reference sequence). The CDR3 length is 12 residues. CDR3 loop: CASSPGQQPQHF. CDR3 nucleotides: TGTGCCAGCAGCCCGGGACAACAGCCCCAGCATTTT.

V is TRBV6-5 and J is TRBJ2-1; 9 nucleotides align to TRBD2. Germline CDR1 is MNHEY and CDR2 is SVGAGI. The ends lost 6 bases at V and 15 bases at J; junction bases unmatched: 12. CDR3 length equals 13 residues. This CDR3 is CASSLSRGREGFF. The CDR3 DNA reads as TGTGCCAGCAGCCTGTCGAGGGGGCGGGAGGGGTTCTTC.

V usage is TRBV5-1 and J usage is TRBJ2-7; D uncertain. Per germline, CDR1 SGHRS and CDR2 YFSETQ. The CDR3 has 13 residues. V dropped 4 bases and J dropped 4 bases, with 12 bases sitting between them. This chain's CDR3 is CASSVGLKYEQYF. In nucleotides, the CDR3 is TGCGCCAGCAGCGTGGGCTTGAAATACGAGCAGTACTTC.

This clone was observed once. The V and J genes are TRBV5-5 and TRBJ2-7; 8 positions match TRBD1. Germline CDR1 SGHKS, CDR2 YYEKEE (reference sequence). The CDR3 loop spans 15 amino acids. J gave up 2 bases and V 4 bases, and 8 bases lay outside the gene matches. CDR3 nucleotide sequence: TGTGCCAGCAGCACGGGGGACAGGAGAGCCTACGAGCAGTACTTC. Translating gives CASSTGDRRAYEQYF. Filled out from reference TRBV5-5 and TRBJ2-7, the complete variable domain reads DAGVTQSPTHLIKTRGQQVTLRCSPISGHKSVSWYQQVLGQGPQFIFQYYEKEERGRGNFPDRFSARQFPNYSSELNVNALLLGDSALYLCASSTGDRRAYEQYFGPGTRLTVT.

The V and J genes are TRBV11-2 and TRBJ2-1, with D possibly TRBD1 on 6 matching bases. V was clipped by 3 bases and J by 9 bases, with 9 bases between them. CDR3 size: 12 residues. Germline CDR1 and CDR2: SGHAT and FQNNGV. In DNA, the CDR3 is TGTGCCAGCAGCTTCCAGGGGAGTGAGCAGTTCTTC. Protein: CASSFQGSEQFF.

V is TRBV21-1 and J is TRBJ1-5. TRBV21-1 counts as a pseudogene. This CDR3 spans 21 amino acids. The CDR3 sequence: CASSKKYGRRPHPYSNQPQHF. For the CDR3, the DNA is TGTGCCAGCAGCAAAAAATACGGCAGGAGACCCCACCCGTATAGCAATCAGCCCCAGCATTTT.

The chain carries TRBV15 and TRBJ1-3; no reliable D call. There are 13 residues in the CDR3. Germline CDR1 LNHNV, CDR2 YYDKDF (reference sequence). V lost 5 bases, J lost 0 bases, and 5 bases lay in between. The CDR3 region is CATSFSSGNTIYF. CDR3 coding DNA: TGTGCCACCAGCTTCAGCTCTGGAAACACCATATATTTT.

The chain joins TRBV9 to TRBJ2-1; D call uncertain. Germline V CDR1 and CDR2: SGDLS, YYNGEE. Trimming left V 0 bases short and J 10 bases short, with 14 bases between. This CDR3 spans 14 amino acids. CDR3: CASSVGVGSREQFF. The CDR3 bases are TGTGCCAGCAGCGTAGGTGTAGGGTCACGGGAGCAGTTCTTC.

This clone occurred once. The genes are TRBV4-1 and TRBJ2-5; D perhaps matches TRBD1 (6 bases). The germline gives CDR1 MGHRA, CDR2 YSYEKL. The V gene lost 1 base and the J gene lost 2 bases, with 11 bases spanning the gap. The CDR3 consists of 15 residues. CDR3 region: CASSQAPDRQETQYF. The CDR3 bases are TGCGCCAGCAGCCAAGCTCCGGACAGACAAGAGACCCAGTACTTC.

V is TRBV4-3 and J is TRBJ2-7; tentatively, D is TRBD2 (5 bases). V dropped 0 bases and J dropped 7 bases, with 13 bases sitting between them. The germline V gene encodes CDR1 LGHNA and CDR2 YSLEER. The CDR3 has 14 amino acids. CDR3 amino acids: CASSQDRLSGEQYF. Written as DNA, the CDR3 is TGCGCCAGCAGCCAAGATAGGTTATCGGGAGAGCAGTACTTC.

V and J are TRBV10-3 and TRBJ2-7; D may correspond to TRBD1 or TRBD2 (6 bases each). This CDR3 has 15 amino acids. The V end was cut by 0 bases, the J end by 5 bases, with 14 bases between. CDR1 and CDR2 from the germline V gene are ENHRY and SYGVKD. The CDR3 nucleotides read TGTGCCATCAGTGAGTCGGGGATCGGGGGCAACGAGCAGTACTTC. This encodes CAISESGIGGNEQYF.

Remarks on this clone: Since a far larger clone is one base different, this is likely a read error. The chain's CDR3 is CASSSNSYEQYF. CDR3 sequence (DNA): TGTGCCAGCAGCTCTAACTCCTACGAGCAGTACTTC. V gene TRBV7-2 combines with J gene TRBJ2-5, with no clear D. The DNA end is more similar to TRBJ2-7, so the J call may be wrong. Germline assignment: CDR1 SGHTA and CDR2 FQGNSA. CDR3 size: 12 residues.

The chain couples TRBV9 to TRBJ2-2, with TRBD2 as a possible D gene (6 bases). Trimming cost V 0 bases and J 4 bases, with 10 bases left between them. The length of the CDR3 is 15 residues. Looked up from germline, CDR1 is SGDLS and CDR2 is YYNGEE. CDR3 DNA sequence: TGTGCCAGCAGCGTAGATCTGACTAGCACCGGGGAGCTGTTTTTT. Encoded protein: CASSVDLTSTGELFF.

The chain carries TRBV18 and TRBJ1-5; D is undetermined. CDR1 KGHSH and CDR2 LQKENI come from the germline V gene. The ends were cut back, 3 bases at V and 6 bases at J, with 15 bases in the middle. CDR3 length: 15 amino acids. CDR3 in DNA: TGTGCCAGCTCACCGGAGGGCAGGCTTGGTCAGCCCCAGCATTTT. It specifies CASSPEGRLGQPQHF.

The chain carries TRBV5-5 and TRBJ1-6; D is unclear. The CDR3 is 15 amino acids. Germline lookup yields CDR1 SGHKS and CDR2 YYEKEE (reference sequence). V lost 6 bases, J lost 0 bases, and 10 bases lay in between. In nucleotides, the CDR3 is TGTGCCAGCACTACAGAGAGCTCCTATAATTCACCCCTCCACTTT. Translated: CASTTESSYNSPLHF.

The chain employs TRBV28 and TRBJ1-1; D call uncertain. The length of the CDR3 is 12 residues. Trimming cost V 11 bases and J 0 bases, with 10 bases left between them. The germline V gene encodes CDR1 MDHEN and CDR2 SYDVKM. The CDR3 nucleotides read TGTGCCGCCACAGATCTGAACACTGAAGCTTTCTTT. It is translated as CAATDLNTEAFF.

This clone was seen once. This rearrangement joins TRBV29-1 to TRBJ2-7, with TRBD1 identical over 10 bases. The CDR3 extends over 14 amino acids. Germline CDR1 is SQVTM and CDR2 is ANQGSEA. The V gene end was trimmed by 5 bases and the J gene end by 6 bases; junction bases not matched to a gene: 10. CDR3 residues: CSVLTGTGVGEQYF. The CDR3 region has the DNA TGCAGCGTTTTAACTGGGACAGGGGTCGGCGAGCAGTACTTC.

CDR3 protein: CASSHRAGEAFF. The CDR3 region has the DNA TGTGCCAGCAGCCACCGGGCTGGCGAAGCTTTCTTT. The rearrangement links TRBV6-6 to TRBJ1-1; D call uncertain. The CDR3 is 12 residues long. In germline, CDR1 is MNHNY, CDR2 SVGAGI (reference sequence). Trimming removed 6 bases from V and 8 bases from J, with 13 bases in between.

The rearrangement uses TRBV28 and TRBJ2-7; D unresolved. Germline V gene data show CDR1 as MDHEN and CDR2 as SYDVKM. Between the trimmed V and J ends, which lost 6 bases and 3 bases, there was a span of 12 bases. This CDR3 contains 13 residues. The CDR3 sequence is CASRQPPHYEQYF. The DNA for the CDR3 is TGTGCCAGCAGGCAGCCGCCGCACTACGAGCAGTACTTC.

This clone has just one count. Compared with germline, one end of the junction differs, possibly owing to a read error. The chain links TRBV19 to TRBJ1-1; D unclear. Germline CDR1 and CDR2: LNHDA and SQIVND (reference sequence). The CDR3 runs to 12 residues. CDR3: CASSVEGTEAFF. In DNA, the CDR3 is TGTGCCAGTAGTGTAGAAGGCACTGAAGCTTTCTTT.

The chain uses TRBV2 and TRBJ2-5; D gene unclear. The V end was cut by 2 bases, the J end by 2 bases, with 15 bases between. The CDR3 runs to 16 residues. CDR1 is SNHLY and CDR2 is FYNNEI in the germline V gene. CDR3 nucleotide sequence: TGTGCCAGCAGTGAACTTTCTGGGCCAACTCAAGAGACCCAGTACTTC. Its translation is CASSELSGPTQETQYF.

The V and J genes are TRBV27 and TRBJ2-1; 10 bases agree with TRBD2. J lost 9 bases, V lost 2 bases, and 4 bases had no gene match. Germline V CDR1 and CDR2: MNHEY, SMNVEV (reference sequence). This CDR3 contains 14 residues. The CDR3 DNA sequence: TGTGCCAGCAGTTTACAGCTAGCGGGAGTTGAGCAGTTCTTC. Residues: CASSLQLAGVEQFF.

The chain carries TRBV18 and TRBJ2-1; the D gene is possibly TRBD1 (6 bases). V was shortened by 5 bases and J by 8 bases, with 19 bases between the two germline ends. The CDR3 is made up of 15 amino acids. Looked up from germline, CDR1 is KGHSH and CDR2 is LQKENI. The CDR3 loop is CASSTTVQGIDEQFF. The CDR3 bases are TGTGCCAGCTCAACAACCGTTCAGGGGATAGATGAGCAGTTCTTC.